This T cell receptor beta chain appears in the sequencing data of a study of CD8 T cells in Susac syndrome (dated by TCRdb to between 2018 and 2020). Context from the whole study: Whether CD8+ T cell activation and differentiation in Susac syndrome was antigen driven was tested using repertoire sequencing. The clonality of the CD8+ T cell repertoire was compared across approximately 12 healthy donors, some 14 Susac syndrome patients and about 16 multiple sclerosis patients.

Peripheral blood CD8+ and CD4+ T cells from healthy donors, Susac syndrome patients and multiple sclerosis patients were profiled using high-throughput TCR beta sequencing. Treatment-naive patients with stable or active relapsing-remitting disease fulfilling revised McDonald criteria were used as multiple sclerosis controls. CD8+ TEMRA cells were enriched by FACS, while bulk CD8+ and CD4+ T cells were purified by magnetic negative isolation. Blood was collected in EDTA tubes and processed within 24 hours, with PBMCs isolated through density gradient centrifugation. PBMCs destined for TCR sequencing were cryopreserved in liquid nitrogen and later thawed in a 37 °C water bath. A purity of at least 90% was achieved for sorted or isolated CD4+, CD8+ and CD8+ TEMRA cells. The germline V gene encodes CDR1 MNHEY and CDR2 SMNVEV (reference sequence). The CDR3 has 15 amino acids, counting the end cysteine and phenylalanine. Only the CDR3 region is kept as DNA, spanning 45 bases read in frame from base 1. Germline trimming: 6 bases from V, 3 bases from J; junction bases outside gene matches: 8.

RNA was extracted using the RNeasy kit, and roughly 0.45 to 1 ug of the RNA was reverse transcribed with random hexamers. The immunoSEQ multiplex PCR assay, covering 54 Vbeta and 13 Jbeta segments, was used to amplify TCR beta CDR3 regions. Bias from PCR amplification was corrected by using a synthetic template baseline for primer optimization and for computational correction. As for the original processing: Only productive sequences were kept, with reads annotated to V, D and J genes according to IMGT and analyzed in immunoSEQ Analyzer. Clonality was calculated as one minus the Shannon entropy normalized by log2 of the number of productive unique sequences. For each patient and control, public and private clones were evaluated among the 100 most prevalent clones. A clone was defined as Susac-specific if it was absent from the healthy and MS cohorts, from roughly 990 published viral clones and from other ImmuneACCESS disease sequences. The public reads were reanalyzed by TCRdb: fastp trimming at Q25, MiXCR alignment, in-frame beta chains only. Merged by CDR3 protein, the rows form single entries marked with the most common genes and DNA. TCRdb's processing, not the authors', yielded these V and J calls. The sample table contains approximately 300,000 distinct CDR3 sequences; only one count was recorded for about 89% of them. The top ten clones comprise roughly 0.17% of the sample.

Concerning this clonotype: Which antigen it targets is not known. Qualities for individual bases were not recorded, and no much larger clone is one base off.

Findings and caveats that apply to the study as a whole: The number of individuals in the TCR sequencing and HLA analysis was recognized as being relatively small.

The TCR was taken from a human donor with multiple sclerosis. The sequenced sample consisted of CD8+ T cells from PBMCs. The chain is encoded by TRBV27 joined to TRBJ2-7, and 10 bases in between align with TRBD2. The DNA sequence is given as TGTGCCAGCAGCCCCCTAGCGGGAGTTCTCTACGAGCAGTACTTC. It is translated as CASSPLAGVLYEQYF.